Included here is one T cell receptor (beta chain) sequence, with context. Its antigen remains unknown. These data originate in a study of T cell responses to AZD1222 COVID-19 vaccine. Profiled with immunoSEQ multiplex PCR; TCRdb holds only in-frame clones, not every one. Of around 80,000 clones in the sample, roughly 90% were seen once. Study-wide points: Only a handful of AZD1222 recipients, six or seven in all, had baseline seropositivity. Following two doses of AZD1222, Spike-specific TCR breadth and depth rose.

V was shortened by 0 bases and J by 2 bases, with 8 bases between the two germline ends. This CDR3 comprises 14 residues. Germline values: CDR1 SGHNT, CDR2 YYREEE (reference sequence). The clonotype was recovered from an adult who received the AZD1222 COVID-19 vaccine. The material was peripheral blood, obtained 28 days after the second AZD1222 dose. The J gene is TRBJ2-5, the V gene TRBV5-4, with a tentative D call TRBD1 (6 bases). For the CDR3, the DNA is TGTGCCAGCAGCTTGGGGACAGTTCAAGAGACCCAGTACTTC. Its translation: CASSLGTVQETQYF.